This passage covers 15 T cell receptor beta chains from one sample sequenced in a study of T cells after yellow fever vaccination. Each CDR3 protein is one row after TCRdb ran MiXCR on the 5' RACE reads. The sample shows about 320,000 distinct CDR3 sequences, 4% to 5.5% of them seen only once. Source: PBMCs, taken 15 days after the yellow fever booster vaccination. These receptors came from a man younger than 35 who received the YFV17D yellow fever vaccine.

This clonotype was seen only a few times. The gene calls are TRBV20-1 and TRBJ2-3; 9 bases fit TRBD2. This CDR3 is built from 14 residues. J gave up 3 bases and V 1 base, and 2 bases lay outside the gene matches. The V gene's germline CDR1 is DFQATT and CDR2 SNEGSKA (reference sequence). For the CDR3, the DNA is TGCAGTGCTAGAGGGACTAGCGCAACAGATACGCAGTATTTT. It codes for CSARGTSATDTQYF.

This clonotype was seen only a few times. The gene calls are TRBV7-9 and TRBJ1-5, with D maybe TRBD1 (5 bases). V dropped 3 bases and J dropped 2 bases, with 14 bases sitting between them. The CDR3 extends over 16 amino acids. Germline lookup yields CDR1 SEHNR and CDR2 FQNEAQ (reference sequence). The CDR3: CASSFGTSRGNQPQHF. CDR3 sequence (DNA): TGTGCCAGCAGCTTTGGGACCTCTAGGGGCAATCAGCCCCAGCATTTT. Filled out from reference TRBV7-9 and TRBJ1-5, the complete variable domain reads DTGVSQNPRHKITKRGQNVTFRCDPISEHNRLYWYRQTLGQGPEFLTYFQNEAQLEKSRLLSDRFSAERPKGSFSTLEIQRTEQGDSAMYLCASSFGTSRGNQPQHFGDGTRLSIL.

J is TRBJ1-1 and V is TRBV7-2; 7 bases agree with TRBD1. This CDR3 has 13 amino acids. Trimming cost V 5 bases and J 8 bases; bases outside gene matches: 8. Germline CDR1 is SGHTA and CDR2 is FQGNSA. This chain's CDR3 is CASSRGTEREAFF. The CDR3 DNA reads as TGTGCCAGCAGCCGAGGGACAGAGAGAGAAGCTTTCTTT.

This clonotype was observed at least ten times. The chain combines TRBV27 with TRBJ1-4, with TRBD1 identical over 9 bases. From germline, CDR1 is MNHEY and CDR2 SMNVEV (reference sequence). The CDR3 contains 14 residues. Unmatched junction bases numbered 5, after V lost 4 bases and J lost 8 bases. The CDR3 DNA is TGTGCCAGCAGTTACAGGGGGCAGGGAGAAAAACTGTTTTTT. Protein sequence: CASSYRGQGEKLFF.

Ten or more counts support this clonotype. The chain links TRBV7-2 to TRBJ2-5; 7 nucleotides line up with TRBD2. The CDR3 is made up of 15 amino acids. CDR1 SGHTA and CDR2 FQGNSA come from the germline V gene. Trimming took 5 bases from V and 4 from J; bases not matched to a gene: 10. CDR3 nucleotides: TGTGCCAGCAGCCCGGGGGGAGTATCGGGAGAGACCCAGTACTTC. Encoded protein: CASSPGGVSGETQYF.

This clonotype was seen many times. As DNA, the CDR3 is TGCGCCAGCAGCCCCTCCCCACCCGAGCAGTACTTC. As protein: CASSPSPPEQYF. The chain joins TRBV4-1 to TRBJ2-7; D remains unclear. V was cut by 4 bases and J by 6 bases, with 10 bases left in between. From germline, CDR1 is MGHRA and CDR2 YSYEKL. The CDR3 spans 12 residues.

This clonotype was detected many times. This chain uses TRBV20-1 with TRBJ2-1, with 12 bases lining up with TRBD2. The CDR3 length is 13 residues. In germline, CDR1 is DFQATT, CDR2 SNEGSKA (reference sequence). Germline trimming cut 5 bases from V and 9 bases from J; bases unmatched to any gene: 5. CDR3 region: CSAPGLAGSEQFF. The CDR3 DNA reads TGCAGTGCTCCAGGACTAGCGGGGAGTGAGCAGTTCTTC.

This clonotype was found a few times. The chain links TRBV4-1 to TRBJ1-6, with D maybe TRBD1 (5 bases). CDR1 is MGHRA and CDR2 is YSYEKL in the germline V gene. The CDR3 runs 15 residues. Trimming cost V 1 base and J 4 bases, with 8 bases left between them. The chain's CDR3 is CASSQGQRYNSPLHF. CDR3 DNA sequence: TGCGCCAGCAGCCAAGGACAGAGGTATAATTCACCCCTCCACTTT.

This clonotype showed up just a few times. The CDR3 protein is CASSHRIRLKENTGELFF. The CDR3 nucleotides read TGCGCCAGCAGCCATCGGATTCGGCTAAAAGAGAACACCGGGGAGCTGTTTTTT. The J gene is TRBJ2-2, the V gene TRBV4-1, with D unclear. V lost 3 bases to trimming and J lost 1 base, with 18 bases between them. CDR1 is MGHRA, CDR2 YSYEKL, per germline. CDR3 length: 18 residues.

The CDR3 bases are TGTGCCAGCAGTTGGATCGGACAGGGGAATTCACCCCTCCACTTT. This translates into CASSWIGQGNSPLHF. The chain uses TRBV6-2 or TRBV6-3 and TRBJ1-6; 9 nucleotides match TRBD1. Germline V gives CDR1 MNHEY, CDR2 SVGEGT. V gave up 4 bases and J gave up 7 bases; unmatched junction bases: 5. This CDR3 contains 15 residues.

The CDR3 sequence is CASRDIGLNTGELFF. The CDR3 DNA follows: TGCGCCTCCAGAGATATAGGGCTTAACACCGGGGAGCTGTTTTTT. The chain has TRBV5-1 and TRBJ2-2; D is undetermined. This CDR3 has 15 amino acids. The germline gives CDR1 SGHRS, CDR2 YFSETQ. V gave up 10 bases and J gave up 2 bases, with 18 bases separating them.

At least ten counts were recorded for this clonotype. The V call is TRBV15, the J call TRBJ2-5; D remains unclear. The germline CDR1 and CDR2 sequences are LNHNV and YYDKDF (reference sequence). The CDR3 length is 13 residues. The V gene lost 0 bases and the J gene lost 5 bases, with 7 bases spanning the gap. DNA for the CDR3: TGTGCCACCAGCAGAGATGAGGTCGAGACCCAGTACTTC. Its protein product is CATSRDEVETQYF.

This clonotype was observed at least ten times. The chain combines TRBV7-9 with TRBJ2-3; D is unresolved. V lost 3 bases, J lost 5 bases, and 12 bases lay in between. Germline-derived CDR1 and CDR2 are SEHNR and FQNEAQ (reference sequence). The CDR3 loop spans 14 amino acids. The CDR3 reads CASSFNRLGDTQYF. The CDR3 bases are TGTGCCAGCAGCTTCAACCGCCTGGGAGATACGCAGTATTTT.

This clonotype was detected a few times. The chain carries TRBV18 and TRBJ2-3; possible D gene TRBD2, 6 bases. Trimming removed 5 bases from V and 2 bases from J, with 11 bases in between. This CDR3 is built from 14 residues. Germline CDR1 is KGHSH and CDR2 is LQKENI. The CDR3 nucleotides read TGTGCCAGCTCAAGGACGGGGGTCACAGATACGCAGTATTTT. Its protein is CASSRTGVTDTQYF.

This clonotype was seen only a few times. This chain links TRBV6-2 or TRBV6-3 with TRBJ2-7; a possible D gene is TRBD2 (6 bases). Germline CDR1 reads MNHEY; CDR2 reads SVGEGT. There are 13 residues in the CDR3. Between the trimmed V and J ends, which lost 4 bases and 6 bases, there was a span of 13 bases. CDR3 amino acids: CASSWGLRREQYF. CDR3 bases: TGTGCCAGCAGTTGGGGACTGAGACGCGAGCAGTACTTC.